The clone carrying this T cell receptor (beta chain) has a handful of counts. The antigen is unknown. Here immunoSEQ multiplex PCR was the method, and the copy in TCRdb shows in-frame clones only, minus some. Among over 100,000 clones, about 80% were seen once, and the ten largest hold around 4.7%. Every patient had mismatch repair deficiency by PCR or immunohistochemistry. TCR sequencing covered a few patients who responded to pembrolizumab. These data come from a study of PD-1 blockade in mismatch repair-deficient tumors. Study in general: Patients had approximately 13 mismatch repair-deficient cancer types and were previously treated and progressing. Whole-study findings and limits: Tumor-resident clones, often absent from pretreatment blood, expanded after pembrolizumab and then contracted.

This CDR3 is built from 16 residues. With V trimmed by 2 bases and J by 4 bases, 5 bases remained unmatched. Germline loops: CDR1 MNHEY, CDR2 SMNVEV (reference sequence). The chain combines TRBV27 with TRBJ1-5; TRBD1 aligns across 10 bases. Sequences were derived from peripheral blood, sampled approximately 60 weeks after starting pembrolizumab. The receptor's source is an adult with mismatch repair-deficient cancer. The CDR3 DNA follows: TGTGCCAGCAGTTTAGAAGGGACAGGGGAAAATCAGCCCCAGCATTTT. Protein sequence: CASSLEGTGENQPQHF.